A single sample gave rise to the 8 T cell receptor beta chains below, sequenced in a study of OX40 agonist ivuxolimab in advanced cancers. The protocol was immunoSEQ multiplex PCR, while the TCRdb copy is restricted to in-frame clones and leaves out a portion. The sample lists under 70,000 clones, 80% to 85% occurring once. Sequencing used CD4+ or CD8+ T cells sorted from blood, obtained in a trial of the OX40 agonist ivuxolimab. These receptors came from an adult with an advanced solid tumor such as melanoma, head and neck, liver or kidney cancer.

This chain uses TRBV6-5 with TRBJ1-1; D not certain. The CDR3 has 13 amino acids. Germline V gene sequence: CDR1 MNHEY, CDR2 SVGAGI. V gave up 6 bases and J gave up 1 base, with 9 bases separating them. The CDR3 DNA is TGTGCCAGCAGGGGTACACAGAACACTGAAGCTTTCTTT. Encoded protein: CASRGTQNTEAFF.

The genes are TRBV6-5 and TRBJ2-7; D is perhaps TRBD1 (6 bases). CDR1 MNHEY and CDR2 SVGAGI come from the germline V gene. The V gene lost 2 bases and the J gene lost 6 bases, with 11 bases spanning the gap. This CDR3 has 13 residues. The CDR3 spells CASSYGGRGEQYF. DNA for the CDR3: TGTGCCAGCAGTTACGGGGGCAGGGGCGAGCAGTACTTC.

This clone turned up a few times. The chain uses TRBV27 and TRBJ1-3, with unresolved D. The CDR3 is 12 amino acids. V was clipped by 4 bases and J by 2 bases, with 3 bases between them. The germline CDR1 and CDR2 sequences are MNHEY and SMNVEV (reference sequence). The CDR3 sequence is CASSSAGNTIYF. Here the CDR3 DNA reads TGTGCCAGCAGTTCCGCTGGAAACACCATATATTTT.

Turning to this clone: Because it lacks the conserved phenylalanine or tryptophan at the end, this CDR3 is likely a read error. The limits of the CDR3 on the DNA are not certain, so only TCRdb's listed CDR3 is given. The chain joins TRBV6-6 to TRBJ1-1. CDR1 and CDR2 (germline): MNHNY, SVGAGI (reference sequence). Both ends counted, the CDR3 spans 9 residues. The CDR3 region is CASSPGTSV.

This clone is a singleton in its sample. The CDR3: CASTDRGYEQYF. The CDR3 nucleotides read TGTGCCAGCACCGACAGGGGCTACGAGCAGTACTTC. This chain uses TRBV28 with TRBJ2-5; 8 nucleotides agree with TRBD1. The J call may be mistaken, given a closer DNA end match to TRBJ2-7. CDR1 is MDHEN, CDR2 SYDVKM, per germline. The CDR3 has 12 residues.

This clone was recorded only once. The chain couples TRBV7-2 to TRBJ1-2, with a tentative D call TRBD1 (5 bases). This CDR3 is built from 13 residues. Germline assignment: CDR1 SGHTA and CDR2 FQGNSA. V lost 4 bases to trimming and J lost 4 bases, with 10 bases between them. The DNA for the CDR3 is TGTGCCAGCAGCTCCCGGGGCAGCTATGGCTACACCTTC. Its translation is CASSSRGSYGYTF.

The chain couples TRBV11-3 to TRBJ1-1; D call uncertain. Germline lookup yields CDR1 SGHNT and CDR2 YENEEA. This CDR3 is 13 amino acids long. V lost 2 bases, J lost 4 bases, and 8 bases lay in between. CDR3 sequence (DNA): TGTGCCAGCAGCTTAACTCAGGCCACTGAAGCTTTCTTT. Amino acids: CASSLTQATEAFF. The entire variable domain, with the rest obtained from reference TRBV11-3 and TRBJ1-1, is as follows: EAGVVQSPRYKIIEKKQPVAFWCNPISGHNTLYWYLQNLGQGPELLIRYENEEAVDDSQLPKDRFSAERLKGVDSTLKIQPAELGDSAVYLCASSLTQATEAFFGQGTRLTVV.

The chain combines TRBV5-1 with TRBJ2-5; 7 bases line up with TRBD2. Germline-derived CDR1 and CDR2 are SGHRS and YFSETQ. The ends lost 4 bases at V and 5 bases at J; junction bases unmatched: 8. The length of the CDR3 is 14 residues. The CDR3 nucleotides read TGCGCCAGCAGCCCGGTGGGAGGGAGTGAGACCCAGTACTTC. Amino acid sequence: CASSPVGGSETQYF.